This T cell receptor beta chain was sequenced in a study of OX40 agonist ivuxolimab in advanced cancers. Broadly, across the study: Ivuxolimab was a fully human IgG2 agonistic monoclonal antibody targeting the costimulatory receptor OX40 (CD134). The paper describes the monotherapy dose-escalation part (N = 52 patients) of the phase I trial of ivuxolimab. Intravenous ivuxolimab was administered to patients every 2 weeks at six dose levels: 0.01, 0.1, 0.3, 1.5, 3 and 10 mg/kg. Patients were allowed to have had prior anti-PD-1, anti-PD-L1 or anti-CTLA-4 therapy, and approximately 37% of the dose-escalation patients had been treated with checkpoint inhibitors. Of the 50 to 55 dose-escalation patients, hepatocellular carcinoma was present in 19, melanoma in roughly 15, renal cell carcinoma in 9 and head and neck cancer in 9. Peripheral TCRbeta sequencing was intended to test whether TCR sequence diversity was altered and clonal T-cell expansion was caused by ivuxolimab. Partial responses were achieved by three dose-escalation patients, of whom one had hepatocellular carcinoma and two had cutaneous melanoma. The dose-escalation cohort was around 84% male with a mean age of about 60 years, ranging from about 20 to 80.

The germline V gene yields SGHTA for CDR1 and FQGNSA for CDR2. The CDR3 spans 16 residues, from the cysteine through the phenylalanine. This entry keeps only the CDR3 DNA: 48 bases, framed from base 1. Clipping removes 5 bases from V and 1 base from J, with 6 as the unmatched junction base count. The trial excluded patients who had a history of autoimmune disease or were on systemic immunosuppression. Peripheral blood for TCR sequencing was collected from all dose cohorts at baseline, on cycle 4 day 1, and on cycle 7 day 1. The samples were taken from a phase I, first-in-human, multicenter, open-label dose-escalation trial of ivuxolimab. The trial enrolled adults with locally advanced or metastatic head and neck squamous cell, hepatocellular, melanoma or renal cell carcinoma. CD4+ and CD8+ T cells were sorted separately from peripheral blood before TCR sequencing. What the study reported, not specific to this receptor: Antigen specificity was not determined for the clonally expanded peripheral T cells. After ivuxolimab, more expanded clones were found on average in CD8+ T cells than in CD4+ T cells. At doses of 0.1 to 3.0 mg/kg, clonal expansion of both CD4+ and CD8+ T cells in blood was seen between baseline and week 6. In the 0.1-3.0 mg/kg groups, partial responders had among the lowest normalized peripheral clonal expansion, particularly in CD8+ T cells. Low levels of normalized T-cell clonal expansion were also seen in some patients who did not respond.

About this clone itself: Its antigen target is currently unknown. Base qualities were left out, and no much larger clone turns up one base away.

For sequencing of the TCRbeta CDR3 region, genomic DNA was extracted from the sorted cells. The immunoSEQ Assay was used for sequencing of TCRbeta CDR3 regions. The clones in this table, taken by TCRdb from immuneACCESS, are in-frame only. Not every clone is retained; where verified, under half of the shortfall comes from an unresolved V gene, and the cause of the rest is unknown. This sample lists approximately 75,000 clones; under 80% were detected once. The ten largest clones add up to about 5.4% of the sample. Here the sequenced sample was CD4+ or CD8+ T cells sorted from blood, taken in a trial of the OX40 agonist ivuxolimab. The sequence came from an adult with an advanced solid tumor such as melanoma, head and neck, liver or kidney cancer. Recombination connected TRBV7-2 to TRBJ2-2, with 8 bases matching TRBD1. The bases are TGTGCCAGCAGCCCTCTCAGGGGGCGGAACACCGGGGAGCTGTTTTTT. Its amino acids are CASSPLRGRNTGELFF.